This T cell receptor (beta chain) was identified in a study of cytomegalovirus exposure and HLA in healthy donors. For this clone: What it binds is not known.

Findings and limits, study-wide: A few chains tied to CMV proved CMV antigen-specific in vitro. Around 160 TCR beta chains were listed as cytomegalovirus-associated.

PCR used 60 Vbeta primers and 13 Jbeta primers. Here immunoSEQ multiplex PCR was the method, and the copy in TCRdb shows in-frame clones only, minus some. The sample consists of some 160,000 clones, 70% to 90% of them appearing once. This TCR was sampled from a woman in her late teens or twenties in good health and CMV-seronegative. Sequenced sample: PBMCs.

DNA for the CDR3: TGTGCCAGCCTTCTTACAGGGGCCGCTGGGGCTTTCTTT. This encodes CASLLTGAAGAFF. This chain connects TRBV7-9 to TRBJ1-1; 7 positions match TRBD1. The junction had 14 bases not matched to a gene; V was cut back by 8 bases and J by 11 bases. CDR1 is SEHNR, CDR2 FQNEAQ, per germline (reference sequence). There are 13 residues in the CDR3. The complete variable domain, with remaining parts taken from reference TRBV7-9 and TRBJ1-1, reads DTGVSQNPRHKITKRGQNVTFRCDPISEHNRLYWYRQTLGQGPEFLTYFQNEAQLEKSRLLSDRFSAERPKGSFSTLEIQRTEQGDSAMYLCASLLTGAAGAFFGQGTRLTVV.